The 14 T cell receptor beta chains given below trace back to one sample, sequenced in a study of T cell repertoires in cytomegalovirus infection. TCRdb independently ran MiXCR on the reads; one entry per CDR3 protein. The sample includes approximately 1,000,000 distinct CDR3 sequences, roughly 31% of them seen just once. Their specific antigens are unknown. The starting material was cultured CD8+ T cells from PBMCs, obtained from culture after CMV antigen stimulation. The receptors come from a human donor in good health (CMV status not recorded). Some clones in this sample may be carry-over from other donors' samples.

This clonotype was detected ten times or more. V gene TRBV27 combines with J gene TRBJ1-4, with D perhaps TRBD1 (5 bases). The V end was cut by 2 bases, the J end by 7 bases, with 11 bases between. Germline CDR1 reads MNHEY; CDR2 reads SMNVEV (reference sequence). The length of the CDR3 is 14 residues. The CDR3 reads CASSLGGAVEKLFF. The CDR3 DNA reads as TGTGCCAGCAGTTTAGGAGGGGCGGTTGAAAAACTGTTTTTT.

This clonotype was picked up a small number of times. The chain employs TRBV4-3 and TRBJ2-5, with 11 nucleotides matching TRBD2. V was clipped by 4 bases and J by 6 bases; unmatched bases: 7. CDR1 LGHNA and CDR2 YSLEER come from the germline V gene. The CDR3 is 15 amino acids. The DNA of the CDR3 is TGCGCCAGCAGCCCCGGCCGGACTAGCGGGCAGACCCAGTACTTC. This codes for CASSPGRTSGQTQYF.

This sequence joins TRBV7-6 and TRBJ2-1, with D perhaps TRBD1 (5 bases). V was clipped by 4 bases and J by 4 bases, with 11 bases between them. The CDR3 loop spans 14 amino acids. Germline V gene lookup returns CDR1 SGHVS and CDR2 FNYEAQ. The CDR3 bases are TGTGCCAGCAGCTCCGCCGGACATTACAATGAGCAGTTCTTC. This sequence encodes CASSSAGHYNEQFF.

J is TRBJ2-3 and V is TRBV19; 7 bases agree with TRBD1. The CDR3 spans 15 residues. V gave up 4 bases and J gave up 3 bases; unmatched junction bases: 7. Germline assignment: CDR1 LNHDA and CDR2 SQIVND (reference sequence). Written as DNA, the CDR3 is TGTGCCAGTAGTAACGACAGGGAAGGAACAGATACGCAGTATTTT. Protein product: CASSNDREGTDTQYF.

Only a few counts were recorded for this clonotype. A junction boundary mismatches the germline segment, possibly from a read error. V gene TRBV7-9 combines with J gene TRBJ1-1; D is possibly TRBD1 (5 bases). Germline V CDR1 and CDR2: SEHNR, FQNEAQ (reference sequence). The CDR3 runs 15 residues. CDR3 region: CASSSRTNANPEAFF. The CDR3 region has the DNA TGTGCCAGCAGCTCCAGGACAAATGCGAACCCTGAAGCTTTCTTT.

This clonotype was observed a few times. The chain links TRBV4-3 to TRBJ2-3; D is perhaps TRBD1 or TRBD2 (6 bases each). Trimming took off 1 base at V and 3 bases at J, with 11 bases between the two ends. This CDR3 spans 15 amino acids. The germline V gene has CDR1 LGHNA and CDR2 YSLEER. The CDR3 nucleotides are TGCGCCAGCAGCCAAGGGCAGGGGAGGACAGATACGCAGTATTTT. As protein: CASSQGQGRTDTQYF.

The table lists this clonotype with a few counts. V is TRBV27 and J is TRBJ2-7; no clear D gene. The CDR3 contains 14 residues. Germline loops: CDR1 MNHEY, CDR2 SMNVEV (reference sequence). Trimming shortened V by 5 bases and J by 2 bases, and 13 bases separated the two germline ends. The CDR3 here is CASSLLLPTYEQYF. CDR3 nucleotides: TGTGCCAGCAGTCTCCTCCTCCCGACCTACGAGCAGTACTTC.

This CDR3 reads CASSDRGGSNQPQHF. DNA for the CDR3: TGTGCCAGTAGTGACAGGGGAGGAAGCAATCAGCCCCAGCATTTT. This chain joins TRBV19 and TRBJ1-5; 8 bases line up with TRBD1. Per the germline V gene, CDR1 is LNHDA and CDR2 is SQIVND (reference sequence). This CDR3 comprises 15 residues. Losses at the gene ends were 5 bases for V and 1 base for J; bases not matched to a gene: 4.

This clonotype was recorded a few times. This chain links TRBV6-1 with TRBJ2-1; D possibly uses TRBD1 or TRBD2 (5 bases each). CDR1 is MNHNS, CDR2 SASEGT, per germline. This CDR3 spans 15 amino acids. V lost 5 bases and J 7 bases, leaving 18 bases between the germline ends. CDR3 sequence: CASSPQGYEGNEQFF. The CDR3, as DNA: TGTGCCAGCAGTCCGCAGGGTTACGAGGGGAATGAGCAGTTCTTC.

Notes on this clonotype: This may be a read error, as it is one base from a much larger clone. The chain couples TRBV7-8 to TRBJ2-7; the match to TRBD1 covers 7 bases. CDR3 length: 15 residues. The germline V gene has CDR1 SGHVS and CDR2 FQNEAQ. This chain's CDR3 is CVSSLTPTGPYEQYF. The CDR3 coding sequence is TGTGTCAGCAGCTTAACCCCGACAGGGCCCTACGAGCAGTACTTC.

This clonotype came up a few times. This rearrangement joins TRBV10-3 to TRBJ2-1, with TRBD1 identical over 8 bases. The germline gives CDR1 ENHRY, CDR2 SYGVKD. CDR3 size: 12 residues. V shed 10 bases, J shed 8 bases, and the junction held 7 bases outside the gene matches. The CDR3 nucleotides read TGTGCCACCGAGGACAGGGAGGATGAGCAGTTCTTC. This sequence encodes CATEDREDEQFF.

In this sample, this clonotype turned up a few times. The chain couples TRBV19 to TRBJ2-1; D uncertain. The V end was cut by 6 bases, the J end by 4 bases, with 13 bases between. The germline V gene encodes CDR1 LNHDA and CDR2 SQIVND (reference sequence). The CDR3 covers 14 residues. For the CDR3, the DNA is TGTGCCAGTAGCATGGGGTCCCCTTACAATGAGCAGTTCTTC. It specifies CASSMGSPYNEQFF.

The V gene is TRBV7-9, the J gene TRBJ2-5; TRBD2 matches 14 bases. Germline CDR1 SEHNR, CDR2 FQNEAQ (reference sequence). V shed 6 bases, J shed 5 bases, and the junction held 5 bases outside the gene matches. The CDR3 totals 15 residues. The CDR3 loop is CASRGLAGVLETQYF. In DNA form, the CDR3 reads TGTGCCAGCAGGGGACTAGCGGGGGTCTTGGAGACCCAGTACTTC.

This sequence joins TRBV15 and TRBJ2-5; TRBD2 matches at 7 bases. CDR1 and CDR2 (germline): LNHNV, YYDKDF (reference sequence). J gave up 2 bases and V 1 base, and 4 bases lay outside the gene matches. The CDR3 is made up of 15 amino acids. CDR3 DNA: TGTGCCACCAGCAGAGGTCCGGGAGGTCAAGAGACCCAGTACTTC. Translated, it gives CATSRGPGGQETQYF.